The 4 T cell receptor beta chains below were found in one sample sequenced in a study of T-cell memory formation after mild COVID-19. A single record per CDR3 protein comes from TCRdb applying MiXCR to the 5' RACE reads. Here the sample spans 300,000 to 350,000 distinct CDR3 sequences, approximately 20% being singletons. The sequenced sample was PBMCs or a T cell subset sorted from them (not recorded which). The source of these receptors is a man younger than 35 who had mild COVID-19 (a few samples of this study predate the infection). Cell type and time point are not known.

The V call is TRBV29-1, the J call TRBJ2-3, with D perhaps TRBD2 (5 bases). The V and J ends lost 8 bases and 0 bases respectively, with 12 bases between them. This CDR3 has 13 residues. The germline V gene encodes CDR1 SQVTM and CDR2 ANQGSEA. The CDR3 DNA is TGCAGCATTGCGGGCAGAAGCACAGATACGCAGTATTTT. It translates to CSIAGRSTDTQYF.

This clonotype showed up just a few times. V usage is TRBV29-1 and J usage is TRBJ2-7; D is possibly TRBD2 (8 bases). This CDR3 is 14 amino acids long. The germline V and J ends were trimmed by 6 bases and 2 bases, with 17 bases remaining between them. Germline values: CDR1 SQVTM, CDR2 ANQGSEA. CDR3 DNA: TGCAGCGTGGTGGTAGCGGGACAGACCTACGAGCAGTACGTC. Its translation: CSVVVAGQTYEQYV.

CDR3 sequence reads: CASSSTVAKNIQYF. The DNA of the CDR3 is TGCGCCAGCAGCTCAACAGTAGCCAAAAACATTCAGTACTTC. The chain is built from TRBV5-1 and TRBJ2-4; D remains unclear. Trimming removed 3 bases from V and 0 bases from J, with 7 bases in between. The CDR3 consists of 14 residues. Germline assignment: CDR1 SGHRS and CDR2 YFSETQ.

This clonotype has only a few counts. This chain joins TRBV6-5 and TRBJ1-2; 8 bases match TRBD1. In germline, CDR1 is MNHEY, CDR2 SVGAGI. This CDR3 has 13 amino acids. V lost 6 bases to trimming and J lost 10 bases; unmatched junction nucleotides: 10. The CDR3 sequence: CASSSRDRSPYTF. The CDR3 bases are TGTGCCAGCAGCAGCCGGGACAGGAGTCCCTACACCTTC.